Listed below are T cell receptor beta chains from one sample, sequenced in a study of metastatic and nonmetastatic thyroid tumors. TCRdb called clones again from the PCR reads with MiXCR. Seen here are 17,000 or so clones, 27% observed once, and the top ten hold less than 15%. Sequencing used adjacent normal tissue. These receptors were collected from a female donor with papillary thyroid cancer or a benign thyroid nodule (not recorded which). Some clones in this sample may be carry-over from other donors' samples. The CDR3 runs from the conserved cysteine through the conserved F or W. The D gene is left open where the match is weak. The size entry is marked missing in some rows and otherwise reads once, few, many or a size class.

d_gene,abundance,j_gene,v_gene,CDR3aa,CDR3nt
-,few,TRBJ1-4,TRBV5-1,CASASGVGEKLFF,TGCGCCAGCGCCTCAGGGGTAGGTGAAAAACTGTTTTTT
-,few,TRBJ2-7,TRBV12-3/TRBV12-4,CASSFRRGDEQYF,TGTGCCAGCAGTTTCAGGCGGGGAGACGAGCAGTACTTC
-,-,TRBJ1-2,TRBV5-1,CASSLSPPYGYTF,TGCGCCAGCAGCTTGTCCCCTCCCTATGGCTACACCTTC
-,-,TRBJ1-6,TRBV6-2/TRBV6-3,CASSIWNSPLHF,TGTGCCAGCAGTATTTGGAATTCACCCCTCCACTTT
-,large,TRBJ1-1,TRBV11-3,CASSLGQYTEAFF,TGTGCCAGCAGCTTAGGGCAGTACACTGAAGCTTTCTTT
-,-,TRBJ2-7,TRBV30,CAWGGTAALGEQYF,TGTGCCTGGGGAGGGACAGCCGCCTTGGGCGAGCAGTACTTC
TRBD2,-,TRBJ2-7,TRBV2,CASSVLAVTYEQYF,TGTGCCAGCAGCGTACTAGCGGTTACATACGAGCAGTACTTC
-,few,TRBJ1-4,TRBV27,CASRRRTSTLANEKLFF,TGTGCCAGCAGGAGGAGGACCTCAACTTTGGCTAATGAAAAACTGTTTTTT
-,-,TRBJ1-4,TRBV5-1,CASSLGSYNEKLFF,TGCGCCAGCAGCTTGGGGAGTTATAATGAAAAACTGTTTTTT
-,few,TRBJ2-2,TRBV6-1,CASFRGGTGELFF,TGTGCCAGTTTTAGAGGGGGCACCGGGGAGCTGTTTTTT
TRBD1,medium-sized,TRBJ2-7,TRBV30,CAWSTGTGDEQYF,TGTGCCTGGAGTACCGGGACAGGGGACGAGCAGTACTTC
-,-,TRBJ2-7,TRBV4-1,CASSYGFSSYEQYF,TGCGCCAGCAGCTATGGGTTTAGCTCCTACGAGCAGTACTTC
TRBD2,-,TRBJ2-1,TRBV9,CASSTSGGPSNEQFF,TGTGCCAGCAGTACCTCGGGGGGGCCTTCCAATGAGCAGTTCTTC
-,-,TRBJ1-2,TRBV28,CASSLSFRGGYTF,TGTGCCAGCAGTTTATCGTTCCGGGGTGGCTACACCTTC
-,-,TRBJ1-1,TRBV5-1,CASSLWGDYNTEAFF,TGCGCCAGCAGCTTGTGGGGGGACTACAACACTGAAGCTTTCTTT
-,few,TRBJ1-2,TRBV28,CASSSPRRVHRLYGYTF,TGTGCCAGCAGTTCCCCCCGGAGGGTGCATCGTCTCTATGGCTACACCTTC
-,few,TRBJ1-2,TRBV20-1,CSASPGAAYGYTF,TGCAGTGCTAGCCCCGGGGCTGCCTATGGCTACACCTTC
-,-,TRBJ2-3,TRBV6-1,CASSEVADTQYF,TGTGCCAGCAGTGAAGTTGCAGATACGCAGTATTTT
-,-,TRBJ1-2,TRBV6-5,CASSDSIGARYGYTF,TGTGCCAGCAGTGACTCGATTGGTGCCCGCTATGGCTACACCTTC
-,few,TRBJ1-5,TRBV6-5,CASSYRGINQPQHF,TGTGCCAGCAGTTACAGAGGGATCAATCAGCCCCAGCATTTT
-,-,TRBJ2-3,TRBV6-1,CASNTLGLTDTQYF,TGTGCCAGCAATACCCTAGGGTTGACAGATACGCAGTATTTT
-,-,TRBJ1-2,TRBV20-1,CSATHYQGGFVSGYTF,TGCAGTGCTACCCACTATCAGGGCGGTTTCGTGAGTGGCTACACCTTC
-,medium-sized,TRBJ2-3,TRBV7-2,CASSDGGTDTQYF,TGTGCCAGCAGCGACGGGGGCACAGATACGCAGTATTTT
-,large,TRBJ1-1,TRBV20-1,CSATGHPMNTEAFF,TGCAGTGCTACGGGACACCCTATGAACACTGAAGCTTTCTTT
-,-,TRBJ2-7,TRBV20-1,CSASWQGFYEQYF,TGCAGTGCTAGTTGGCAGGGGTTTTACGAGCAGTACTTC
TRBD1,-,TRBJ1-1,TRBV27,CASSRLDRDVTEAFF,TGTGCCAGCAGTCGCCTCGACAGGGACGTCACTGAAGCTTTCTTT
TRBD1,medium-sized,TRBJ1-6,TRBV2,CASSLQGQGGNSPLHF,TGTGCCAGCAGTCTCCAAGGACAGGGGGGGAATTCACCCCTCCACTTT
-,-,TRBJ1-1,TRBV30,CARSMSLEAFF,TGTGCCCGGAGTATGTCTCTTGAAGCTTTCTTT
-,-,TRBJ2-1,TRBV7-2,CDSSLSMVEKNEQFF,TGTGACAGCAGCTTGAGCATGGTTGAGAAAAATGAGCAGTTCTTC
-,medium-sized,TRBJ2-5,TRBV7-9,CASSWDLETQYF,TGTGCCAGCAGCTGGGACTTAGAGACCCAGTACTTC
TRBD2,-,TRBJ2-7,TRBV7-9,CASSRAGPAYEQYF,TGTGCCAGCAGCCGAGCGGGACCCGCCTACGAGCAGTACTTC
-,-,TRBJ1-5,TRBV19,CASSIGGGGNQPQHF,TGTGCCAGTAGTATTGGGGGGGGTGGCAATCAGCCCCAGCATTTT
-,few,TRBJ1-4,TRBV6-4,CASSRTNEKLFF,TGTGCCAGCAGCCGGACAAATGAAAAACTGTTTTTT
TRBD1,few,TRBJ2-5,TRBV24-1,CATSDMTGGKTQYF,TGTGCCACCAGTGATATGACAGGGGGAAAGACCCAGTACTTC
TRBD2,-,TRBJ2-1,TRBV6-5,CASSFSGRSSEQFF,TGTGCCAGCAGTTTTAGCGGGAGGTCCAGTGAGCAGTTCTTC
-,-,TRBJ1-2,TRBV6-1,CASRDHGQRGYGYPF,TGTGCCAGCAGAGACCATGGGCAACGCGGATATGGCTACCCGTTC
-,-,TRBJ2-7,TRBV7-8,CASSLGAVPVQYF,TGTGCCAGCAGCTTAGGGGCGGTTCCTGTGCAGTACTTC
-,few,TRBJ2-7,TRBV11-3,CASSPGRGSYEQYF,TGTGCCAGCAGCCCCGGCAGGGGCTCCTACGAGCAGTACTTC
-,few,TRBJ1-1,TRBV12-3/TRBV12-4,CASSRTVTEAFF,TGTGCCAGCAGTCGGACAGTAACTGAAGCTTTCTTT
-,-,TRBJ2-2,TRBV6-1,CASMMSGRSGELFF,TGTGCCAGCATGATGTCAGGCCGATCTGGGGAGCTGTTTTTT
-,-,TRBJ1-6,TRBV27,CASSLRGKESSYNSPLHF,TGTGCCAGCAGTTTAAGGGGCAAGGAGAGCTCCTATAATTCACCCCTCCACTTT
-,many,TRBJ2-5,TRBV6-1,CASSWTTEGRAQYF,TGTGCCAGCAGTTGGACCACCGAGGGAAGGGCCCAGTACTTC
-,-,TRBJ2-7,TRBV5-1,CASNDGGRVEQYF,TGCGCCAGCAATGACGGGGGGCGCGTCGAGCAGTACTTC
-,few,TRBJ2-1,TRBV28,CASSSPMGMVQFF,TGTGCCAGCAGTTCCCCCATGGGGATGGTTCAGTTCTTC
TRBD2,few,TRBJ2-3,TRBV6-1,CASSVAGGGTDTQYF,TGTGCCAGCAGTGTCGCGGGGGGGGGCACAGATACGCAGTATTTT
-,many,TRBJ2-7,TRBV5-4,CASSSSTRINEQYF,TGTGCCAGCAGTTCGAGCACCCGGATTAACGAGCAGTACTTC
-,-,TRBJ2-2,TRBV5-1,CASSLWSYIGELFF,TGCGCCAGCAGCTTGTGGAGCTATATCGGGGAGCTGTTTTTT
-,few,TRBJ2-7,TRBV12-3/TRBV12-4,CASSSAIYEQYF,TGTGCCAGCAGTTCGGCGATCTACGAGCAGTACTTC
-,few,TRBJ1-2,TRBV7-8,CASSLDSQLTYGYTF,TGTGCCAGCAGCTTAGACAGCCAATTAACCTATGGCTACACCTTC
TRBD2,-,TRBJ2-1,TRBV27,CASSFGNSGSNEQFF,TGTGCCAGCAGTTTCGGAAATAGCGGGAGTAATGAGCAGTTCTTC
TRBD2,-,TRBJ2-1,TRBV20-1,CSARGGIAGEAGEQFF,TGCAGTGCTAGGGGGGGAATAGCGGGAGAGGCCGGTGAGCAGTTCTTC
-,-,TRBJ1-5,TRBV6-1,CASSTGQNNHPQHF,TGTGCCAGCAGCACCGGACAGAACAATCATCCCCAGCATTTT
-,-,TRBJ1-5,TRBV20-1,CSARGRRYQPQHF,TGCAGTGCTAGGGGCAGGCGTTACCAGCCCCAGCATTTT
TRBD2,many,TRBJ2-1,TRBV6-6,CASRVGTSGGIYNEQFF,TGTGCCAGCAGGGTCGGGACTAGCGGGGGGATATACAATGAGCAGTTCTTC
TRBD1,many,TRBJ2-1,TRBV6-4,CASSKQGAGFGLIEQFF,TGTGCCAGCAGTAAACAGGGGGCCGGGTTCGGTTTGATTGAGCAGTTCTTC
TRBD1,few,TRBJ2-7,TRBV10-3,CAISESGTGIYEQYF,TGTGCCATCAGTGAGTCGGGGACAGGGATATACGAGCAGTACTTC
-,many,TRBJ1-2,TRBV7-9,CASSPQGEGYTF,TGTGCCAGCAGCCCACAGGGTGAGGGCTACACCTTC